This entry is about one T cell receptor (beta chain). What it binds is unknown. The CDR3 totals 13 residues. V lost 2 bases to trimming and J lost 4 bases; unmatched junction nucleotides: 1. Germline assignment: CDR1 MNHEY and CDR2 SMNVEV (reference sequence). The sample belongs to a study of response to subunit inactivated influenza vaccine. Study-wide findings and caveats: There was a suggestion from the authors that each seasonal influenza vaccination recruits few new T cells.

In TCRdb, the RT-PCR reads were re-called with MiXCR into one record per CDR3 protein. The sample lists around 530,000 distinct CDR3 sequences, approximately 17% occurring once. The material was CD4+ T cells sorted from PBMCs, obtained less than 30 months after vaccination. The receptor's source is a man aged 45 to 70 who received an inactivated influenza vaccine. This chain connects TRBV27 to TRBJ2-5; the match to TRBD2 covers 7 bases. CDR3 sequence reads: CASSLIAGETQYF. DNA for the CDR3: TGTGCCAGCAGTTTAATAGCGGGAGAGACCCAGTACTTC.